The TCR beta chain described here comes from a study of cytomegalovirus exposure and HLA in healthy donors. As regards this clone: Its antigen is not known.

Assay used: immunoSEQ multiplex PCR; TCRdb lists only in-frame clones, some missing. There are over 150,000 clones in the sample; roughly 96% occur only once, and under 0.9% lies in the top ten. General study points: According to reports, the classifier identified cytomegalovirus status with high specificity and sensitivity.

Input material: PBMCs. The sequence came from a woman aged 18-35 years in good health and CMV-seronegative.

The CDR3 sequence: CASSLGRSGGARETQYF. DNA for the CDR3: TGTGCCAGCAGCTTAGGGAGGAGCGGGGGGGCCCGAGAGACCCAGTACTTC. The V gene is TRBV13, the J gene TRBJ2-5, with TRBD2 matching 10 bases. Losses at the gene ends were 0 bases for V and 4 bases for J; bases not matched to a gene: 8. Germline CDR1 PRHDT, CDR2 FYEKMQ (reference sequence). The CDR3 has 17 residues. The full variable domain, its missing parts supplied by reference TRBV13 and TRBJ2-5, is AAGVIQSPRHLIKEKRETATLKCYPIPRHDTVYWYQQGPGQDPQFLISFYEKMQSDKGSIPDRFSAQQFSDYHSELNMSSLELGDSALYFCASSLGRSGGARETQYFGPGTRLLVL.